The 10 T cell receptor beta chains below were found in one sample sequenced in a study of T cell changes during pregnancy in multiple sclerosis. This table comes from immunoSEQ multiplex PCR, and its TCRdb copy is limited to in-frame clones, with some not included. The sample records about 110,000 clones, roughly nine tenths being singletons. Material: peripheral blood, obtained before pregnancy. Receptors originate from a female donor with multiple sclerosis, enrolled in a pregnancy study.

DNA for the CDR3: TGTGCCAGCAGCGTAGTGGAGGTGGGAACAGATACGCAGTATTTT. Translation: CASSVVEVGTDTQYF. This chain connects TRBV9 to TRBJ2-3; tentative D call: TRBD2 (5 bases). This CDR3 has 15 residues. The germline gives CDR1 SGDLS, CDR2 YYNGEE. Between the trimmed V and J ends, which lost 0 bases and 3 bases, there was a span of 11 bases. The whole variable domain, filled in from reference TRBV9 and TRBJ2-3, reads DSGVTQTPKHLITATGQRVTLRCSPRSGDLSVYWYQQSLDQGLQFLIQYYNGEERAKGNILERFSAQQFPDLHSELNLSSLELGDSALYFCASSVVEVGTDTQYFGPGTRLTVL.

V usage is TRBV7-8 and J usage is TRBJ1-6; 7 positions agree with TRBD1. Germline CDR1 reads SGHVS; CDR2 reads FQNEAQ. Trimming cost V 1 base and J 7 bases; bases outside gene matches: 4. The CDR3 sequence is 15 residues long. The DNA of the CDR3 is TGTGCCAGCAGCTTAGAGAGGACAGGAAATTCACCCCTCCACTTT. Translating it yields CASSLERTGNSPLHF. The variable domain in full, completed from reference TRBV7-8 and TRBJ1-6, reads GAGVSQSPRYKVAKRGQDVALRCDPISGHVSLFWYQQALGQGPEFLTYFQNEAQLDKSGLPSDRFFAERPEGSVSTLKIQRTQQEDSAVYLCASSLERTGNSPLHFGNGTRLTVT.

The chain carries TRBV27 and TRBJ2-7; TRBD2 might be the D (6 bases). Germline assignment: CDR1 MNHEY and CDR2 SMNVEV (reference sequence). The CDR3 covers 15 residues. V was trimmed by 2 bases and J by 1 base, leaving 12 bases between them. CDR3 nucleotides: TGTGCCAGCAGTTTAGGAGGGTGGAAATCCTACGAGCAGTACTTC. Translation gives CASSLGGWKSYEQYF.

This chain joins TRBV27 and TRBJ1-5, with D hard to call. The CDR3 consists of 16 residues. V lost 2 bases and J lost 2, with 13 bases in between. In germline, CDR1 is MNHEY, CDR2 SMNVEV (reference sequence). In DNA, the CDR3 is TGTGCCAGCAGTTTAGGGCCGGCTTATGGCAATCAGCCCCAGCATTTT. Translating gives CASSLGPAYGNQPQHF.

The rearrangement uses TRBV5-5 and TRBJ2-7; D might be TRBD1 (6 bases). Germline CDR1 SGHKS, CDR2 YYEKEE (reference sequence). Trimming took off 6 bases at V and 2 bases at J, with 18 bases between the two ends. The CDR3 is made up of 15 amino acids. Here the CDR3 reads CASTLQWTDTYEQYF. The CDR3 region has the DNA TGTGCCAGCACCCTACAATGGACAGATACCTACGAGCAGTACTTC.

The CDR3 DNA reads TGTGCCAGCAGCCCTCAGCGGGGGGGCCGGTCTAGGGAGCAGTACTTC. Its translation: CASSPQRGGRSREQYF. V usage is TRBV13 and J usage is TRBJ2-7; 10 bases fit TRBD2. After removal of 5 bases from V and 7 bases from J, the junction contained 14 bases not matched to a gene. This CDR3 contains 16 residues. Germline assignment: CDR1 PRHDT and CDR2 FYEKMQ (reference sequence).

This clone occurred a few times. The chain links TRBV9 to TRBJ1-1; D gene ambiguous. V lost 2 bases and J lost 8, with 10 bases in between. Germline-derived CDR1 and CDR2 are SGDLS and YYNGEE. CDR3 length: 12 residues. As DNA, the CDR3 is TGTGCCAGCAGCGTTTCCTCGGGGGAAGCTTTCTTT. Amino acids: CASSVSSGEAFF.

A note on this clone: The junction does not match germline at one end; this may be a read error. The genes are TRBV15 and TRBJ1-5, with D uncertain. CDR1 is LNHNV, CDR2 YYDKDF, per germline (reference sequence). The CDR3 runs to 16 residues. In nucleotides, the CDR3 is TGTGCCACCAGCAGAGGAGGCAGTGGAAACAATCGGCCCCAGCATTTT. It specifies CATSRGGSGNNRPQHF.

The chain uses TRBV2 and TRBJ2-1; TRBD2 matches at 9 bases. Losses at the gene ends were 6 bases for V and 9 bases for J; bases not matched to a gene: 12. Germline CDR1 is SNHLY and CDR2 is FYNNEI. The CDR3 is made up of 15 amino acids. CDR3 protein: CASSPRGGGAGEQFF. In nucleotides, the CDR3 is TGTGCCAGCAGCCCACGGGGCGGGGGGGCCGGTGAGCAGTTCTTC.

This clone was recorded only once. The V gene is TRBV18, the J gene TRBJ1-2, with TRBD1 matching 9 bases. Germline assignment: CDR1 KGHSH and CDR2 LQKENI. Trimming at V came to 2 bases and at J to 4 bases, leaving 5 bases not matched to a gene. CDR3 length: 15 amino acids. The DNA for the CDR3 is TGTGCCAGCTCACCAATGGGACAGGGAGGCTATGGCTACACCTTC. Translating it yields CASSPMGQGGYGYTF.